Sequencing of this TCR beta chain was carried out in a study of regulatory T cells in long-lasting Graves disease. The sample holds many counts of this clonotype. iRepertoire HTBI primers and Arm-PCR of CDR3 regions built TCR beta libraries. TCRdb reanalysed the multiplex PCR reads using MiXCR and keeps one entry per CDR3 protein. This table has around 250,000 distinct CDR3 sequences, around 18% appearing once. Time point meaning: newly diagnosed GD, antithyroid drugs for less than 3 months. With RNA extracted from PBMCs as input, the TCR library was made. The CDR3 is 12 residues long. Between the trimmed V and J ends, which lost 6 bases and 5 bases, there was a span of 11 bases. Per germline, CDR1 SGDLS and CDR2 YYNGEE. The same sample was also studied in work on T cells in Graves' hyperthyroidism and ophthalmopathy.

V usage is TRBV9 and J usage is TRBJ1-2; D is possibly TRBD1 (6 bases). The specimen was peripheral blood mononuclear cells (PBMCs), collected at new diagnosis, from a patient treated with antithyroid drugs. The clonotype originates from a woman in her twenties or thirties with Graves disease. The CDR3 DNA follows: TGTGCCAGCAAAGGGGGAGGATATGGCTACACCTTC. It is translated as CASKGGGYGYTF. Filled out from reference TRBV9 and TRBJ1-2, the complete variable domain reads DSGVTQTPKHLITATGQRVTLRCSPRSGDLSVYWYQQSLDQGLQFLIQYYNGEERAKGNILERFSAQQFPDLHSELNLSSLELGDSALYFCASKGGGYGYTFGSGTRLTVV.